What follows are 29 T cell receptor beta chains derived from one specimen sequenced in a study of chemoradiotherapy in HPV16-positive cancers. Profiling relied on immunoSEQ multiplex PCR, and the TCRdb table lists in-frame clones only, not all of them. Of about 31,000 clones in the sample, 75% to 90% are singletons; the top ten hold approximately 5%. This specimen consisted of blood, obtained from a patient who underwent chemoradiotherapy. The origin of the receptors is a human donor with HPV-associated anogenital cancer.

This clone was recorded a few times. CDR3 loop: CASNDRRLMNTEAFF. The DNA for the CDR3 is TGTGCCAGTAACGATAGGCGGCTTATGAACACTGAAGCTTTCTTT. V and J are TRBV19 and TRBJ1-1; D ambiguous. The V gene's germline CDR1 is LNHDA and CDR2 SQIVND (reference sequence). Trimming took 7 bases from V and 0 from J, leaving 15 bases between them. This CDR3 is 15 amino acids long.

The chain joins TRBV27 to TRBJ1-2, with D possibly TRBD1 on 5 matching bases. This CDR3 spans 15 amino acids. Germline-derived CDR1 and CDR2 are MNHEY and SMNVEV (reference sequence). V was trimmed by 0 bases and J by 4 bases, leaving 12 bases between them. The CDR3 nucleotides are TGTGCCAGCAGTTTATCGGGGACGGTTCTCTATGGCTACACCTTC. Protein sequence: CASSLSGTVLYGYTF.

The genes are TRBV6-5 and TRBJ2-2; 7 positions match TRBD1. CDR1 is MNHEY and CDR2 is SVGAGI in the germline V gene. This CDR3 comprises 13 residues. V trimming: 8 bases; J trimming: 2 bases; junction bases outside the gene matches: 2. CDR3 sequence reads: CASRDSNTGELFF. In DNA form, the CDR3 reads TGTGCCAGCCGGGACAGCAACACCGGGGAGCTGTTTTTT.

The chain recombines TRBV25-1 with TRBJ2-5, with D perhaps TRBD1 (6 bases). The V end lost 8 bases, the J end lost 4 bases, and 17 bases lay between the germline ends. The CDR3 is made up of 14 amino acids. Germline loops: CDR1 MGHDK, CDR2 SYGVNS. Written as DNA, the CDR3 is TGTGCCAGCTCTCACACAGGGAATAGAGAGACCCAGTACTTC. Residues: CASSHTGNRETQYF.

This chain links TRBV29-1 with TRBJ1-1, with 7 bases that match TRBD1. This CDR3 region has 15 residues. Germline lookup yields CDR1 SQVTM and CDR2 ANQGSEA. With V trimmed by 6 bases and J by 1 base, 11 bases remained unmatched. The CDR3 coding sequence is TGCAGCGTCGAACGGGACAGCAAGACGAACACTGAAGCTTTCTTT. The encoded protein is CSVERDSKTNTEAFF.

This clone occurred a few times. This chain links TRBV20-1 with TRBJ1-2; D gene uncertain. Trimming cost V 3 bases and J 4 bases, with 6 bases left between them. Per germline, CDR1 DFQATT and CDR2 SNEGSKA (reference sequence). CDR3 size: 11 residues. CDR3 amino acids: CSASTFYGYTF. For the CDR3, the DNA is TGCAGTGCTAGCACGTTCTATGGCTACACCTTC.

The chain recombines TRBV9 with TRBJ2-5; the D gene is possibly TRBD2 (6 bases). Germline lookup yields CDR1 SGDLS and CDR2 YYNGEE. The CDR3 length is 15 residues. The V gene lost 1 base and the J gene lost 2 bases, with 12 bases spanning the gap. CDR3 in amino acids: CASSVSPGRQETQYF. CDR3 bases: TGTGCCAGCAGCGTAAGTCCGGGGAGGCAAGAGACCCAGTACTTC.

The chain recombines TRBV5-1 with TRBJ2-3; 7 bases fit TRBD2. V shed 4 bases and J 1 base; nucleotides not matched to a gene: 9. The CDR3 runs to 16 residues. Germline V gives CDR1 SGHRS, CDR2 YFSETQ. The CDR3 reads CASSQSGMPGTDTQYF. CDR3 in DNA: TGCGCCAGCAGCCAAAGCGGGATGCCCGGCACAGATACGCAGTATTTT.

The V gene is TRBV19, the J gene TRBJ2-3; TRBD2 agrees at 13 bases. J was trimmed by 1 base and V by 5 bases; bases with no gene match: 6. CDR3 length equals 17 residues. The germline gives CDR1 LNHDA, CDR2 SQIVND (reference sequence). CDR3: CASSPTSGGAGTDTQYF. The CDR3 DNA follows: TGTGCCAGTAGTCCAACTAGCGGGGGGGCGGGCACAGATACGCAGTATTTT.

This chain links TRBV4-2 with TRBJ2-1; 7 nucleotides agree with TRBD1. CDR3 length equals 15 residues. Looked up from germline, CDR1 is LGHNA and CDR2 is YNFKEQ. V lost 4 bases, J lost 6 bases, and 9 bases stayed unmatched. Written as DNA, the CDR3 is TGTGCCAGCAGCCTCCAGACAGGGACAGTCAATGAGCAGTTCTTC. Translating gives CASSLQTGTVNEQFF.

The chain couples TRBV9 to TRBJ2-2, with 7 bases aligning to TRBD1. The V gene end was trimmed by 4 bases and the J gene end by 0 bases; junction bases not matched to a gene: 6. The CDR3 runs to 16 residues. The germline V gene has CDR1 SGDLS and CDR2 YYNGEE. The CDR3 DNA is TGTGCCAGCAGCATTGGACAGGCCCCGAACACCGGGGAGCTGTTTTTT. Protein sequence: CASSIGQAPNTGELFF.

This clone was recorded once. This chain connects TRBV2 to TRBJ1-5, with 11 bases lining up with TRBD1. The J segment lost 1 base and the V segment lost 7 bases, leaving 12 bases of the junction unmatched. Looked up from germline, CDR1 is SNHLY and CDR2 is FYNNEI. The CDR3 covers 18 residues. The CDR3: CASKERTGGAGSNQPQHF. The CDR3, as DNA: TGTGCCAGCAAGGAGAGGACAGGGGGCGCGGGGAGCAATCAGCCCCAGCATTTT.

DNA of the CDR3: TGTGCCAGCAGCTTACCCTCTACAGGGAAGGCCAACGTCCTGACTTTC. This sequence encodes CASSLPSTGKANVLTF. The chain links TRBV27 to TRBJ2-6, with D possibly being TRBD1 (6 bases). CDR3 length equals 16 residues. In germline, CDR1 is MNHEY, CDR2 SMNVEV (reference sequence). V was shortened by 6 bases and J by 6 bases, with 18 bases between the two germline ends.

The J gene is TRBJ2-1, the V gene TRBV6-1; TRBD2 agrees at 10 bases. Germline-derived CDR1 and CDR2 are MNHNS and SASEGT. This CDR3 is 14 amino acids long. V dropped 5 bases and J dropped 5; count of bases not matched to a gene: 3. In DNA form, the CDR3 reads TGTGCCAGCAGTCGCCTAGCGGGGGACAATGAGCAGTTCTTC. Translated, it gives CASSRLAGDNEQFF.

The V call is TRBV18, the J call TRBJ2-7, with TRBD1 matching over 9 bases. J was trimmed by 2 bases and V by 3 bases; bases with no gene match: 8. The CDR3 has 16 residues. The germline V gene encodes CDR1 KGHSH and CDR2 LQKENI. In DNA, the CDR3 is TGTGCCAGCTCACCGCCGGGACAGGGATCCCCCTACGAGCAGTACTTC. It is translated as CASSPPGQGSPYEQYF.

The chain carries TRBV11-2 and TRBJ1-2, with a tentative D call TRBD1 (5 bases). Germline V gene sequence: CDR1 SGHAT, CDR2 FQNNGV. The V and J ends lost 5 bases and 6 bases respectively, with 13 bases between them. The CDR3 covers 13 residues. CDR3 in DNA: TGTGCCAGCAGCCATATCGGCAGGGATGGCTACACCTTC. Translation: CASSHIGRDGYTF.

The rearrangement links TRBV29-1 to TRBJ2-5; possible D gene TRBD1, 6 bases. CDR1 and CDR2 from the germline V gene are SQVTM and ANQGSEA. V lost 3 bases and J 5 bases, leaving 13 bases between the germline ends. This CDR3 is built from 13 residues. Here the CDR3 reads CSVDTGSRETQYF. The CDR3 nucleotides read TGCAGCGTTGATACAGGGAGTCGGGAGACCCAGTACTTC.

The chain has TRBV5-1 and TRBJ2-2; possibly TRBD1 for D (6 bases). CDR1 and CDR2 from the germline V gene are SGHRS and YFSETQ. The CDR3 runs 15 residues. V was shortened by 0 bases and J by 3 bases, with 9 bases between the two germline ends. The CDR3 spells CASSLDRDDTGELFF. CDR3 in DNA: TGCGCCAGCAGCTTGGACAGGGATGACACCGGGGAGCTGTTTTTT.

The V call is TRBV5-1, the J call TRBJ2-5, with 7 positions matching TRBD2. The CDR3 length is 17 residues. In germline, CDR1 is SGHRS, CDR2 YFSETQ. V was clipped by 0 bases and J by 1 base; unmatched bases: 9. The CDR3 nucleotides are TGCGCCAGCAGCTTGGGTTTTTCGGGGGGTCCCCAAGAGACCCAGTACTTC. This gives the protein CASSLGFSGGPQETQYF. Full variable domain (remainder filled in from reference TRBV5-1 and TRBJ2-5): KAGVTQTPRYLIKTRGQQVTLSCSPISGHRSVSWYQQTPGQGLQFLFEYFSETQRNKGNFPGRFSGRQFSNSRSEMNVSTLELGDSALYLCASSLGFSGGPQETQYFGPGTRLLVL.

The chain uses TRBV11-2 and TRBJ2-1; D may correspond to TRBD1 or TRBD2 (5 bases each). The germline V and J ends were trimmed by 5 bases and 9 bases, with 23 bases remaining between them. Germline loops: CDR1 SGHAT, CDR2 FQNNGV. CDR3 length: 16 residues. The CDR3 region is CASSPRDGGRRLEQFF. The CDR3 coding sequence is TGTGCCAGCAGCCCGAGGGACGGCGGACGGCGTCTTGAGCAGTTCTTC. The full variable domain, completed using reference TRBV11-2 and TRBJ2-1, is EAGVAQSPRYKIIEKRQSVAFWCNPISGHATLYWYQQILGQGPKLLIQFQNNGVVDDSQLPKDRFSAERLKGVDSTLKIQPAKLEDSAVYLCASSPRDGGRRLEQFFGPGTRLTVL.

The chain combines TRBV19 with TRBJ2-5; no firm D call. Trimming cost V 3 bases and J 3 bases, with 8 bases left between them. The CDR3 contains 13 residues. Germline loops: CDR1 LNHDA, CDR2 SQIVND (reference sequence). For the CDR3, the DNA is TGTGCCAGTAGTATGGGGTCCGAAGAGACCCAGTACTTC. Its translation: CASSMGSEETQYF.

V and J are TRBV11-2 and TRBJ2-3; 15 positions agree with TRBD2. The CDR3 is 17 residues long. Germline V gives CDR1 SGHAT, CDR2 FQNNGV. After removal of 3 bases from V and 2 bases from J, the junction contained 3 bases not matched to a gene. CDR3 sequence (DNA): TGTGCCAGCAGCTTCGGACTAGCGGGGGGGCCCACAGATACGCAGTATTTT. It is translated as CASSFGLAGGPTDTQYF.

This clone was detected only once. J is TRBJ1-2 and V is TRBV11-2; 9 bases match TRBD1. The CDR3 has 16 amino acids. V lost 0 bases and J lost 7; bases outside the gene matches: 9. Germline-derived CDR1 and CDR2 are SGHAT and FQNNGV. DNA of the CDR3: TGTGCCAGCAGCTTAGATCGTGGGACAGGGCGGGGTGGCTACACCTTC. Protein product: CASSLDRGTGRGGYTF.

This rearrangement joins TRBV9 to TRBJ2-3; TRBD2 matches at 9 bases. The CDR3 consists of 16 residues. Germline V lookup: CDR1 SGDLS, CDR2 YYNGEE. V trimming: 4 bases; J trimming: 2 bases; junction bases outside the gene matches: 8. The CDR3 DNA reads TGTGCCAGCAGCCCTGAGCTAGCGGGGCCCACAGATACGCAGTATTTT. Its protein product is CASSPELAGPTDTQYF. Full variable domain (outside the CDR3, taken from reference TRBV9 and TRBJ2-3): DSGVTQTPKHLITATGQRVTLRCSPRSGDLSVYWYQQSLDQGLQFLIQYYNGEERAKGNILERFSAQQFPDLHSELNLSSLELGDSALYFCASSPELAGPTDTQYFGPGTRLTVL.

This clone has only one observation. The gene calls are TRBV5-1 and TRBJ2-5; TRBD2 agrees at 10 bases. The CDR3 has 15 amino acids. Germline values: CDR1 SGHRS, CDR2 YFSETQ. After removal of 0 bases from V and 3 bases from J, the junction contained 2 bases not matched to a gene. For the CDR3, the DNA is TGCGCCAGCAGCTTGGGCGGGACTAGCGAAGAGACCCAGTACTTC. Translation: CASSLGGTSEETQYF.

The chain carries TRBV5-4 and TRBJ2-1; D may be TRBD1 (5 bases). V was shortened by 1 base and J by 5 bases, with 7 bases between the two germline ends. The CDR3 consists of 13 residues. Germline-derived CDR1 and CDR2 are SGHNT and YYREEE (reference sequence). The CDR3 loop reads CASSLQGNNEQFF. The CDR3 nucleotides are TGTGCCAGCAGCTTGCAGGGTAACAATGAGCAGTTCTTC.

V gene TRBV6-1 combines with J gene TRBJ2-3; D remains ambiguous. Trimming removed 3 bases from V and 0 bases from J, with 7 bases in between. Germline V gives CDR1 MNHNS, CDR2 SASEGT. CDR3 size: 14 residues. The CDR3 region is CASSEAGSTDTQYF. Here the CDR3 DNA reads TGTGCCAGCAGTGAGGCCGGAAGCACAGATACGCAGTATTTT.

The V gene is TRBV19, the J gene TRBJ1-4; no firm D call. Per the germline V gene, CDR1 is LNHDA and CDR2 is SQIVND (reference sequence). The length of the CDR3 is 14 residues. Trimming left V 1 base short and J 4 bases short, with 7 bases between. In DNA, the CDR3 is TGTGCCAGTAGTATAGGGGCCGGTAATGAAAAACTGTTTTTT. Protein product: CASSIGAGNEKLFF.

The rearrangement links TRBV7-9 to TRBJ2-5; D unclear. The CDR3 runs 14 residues. Germline-derived CDR1 and CDR2 are SEHNR and FQNEAQ (reference sequence). Trimming stripped 6 bases from V and 2 bases from J, with 13 bases between. CDR3 in amino acids: CASSSMGPQETQYF. CDR3 in DNA: TGTGCCAGCAGTTCCATGGGCCCTCAAGAGACCCAGTACTTC.